These T cell receptor beta chains were read from a single sample in a study of CD8+ T cells in alopecia areata. The method was immunoSEQ multiplex PCR; TCRdb's version includes in-frame clones alone and lacks a portion of them. Of approximately 89,000 clones in the sample, under 45% were seen once. Source material: CD4+ T cells sorted from blood. The receptor source for this set is a human donor with alopecia areata. Both conserved end residues are part of each CDR3. The D gene is left open where the match is weak. A clone size is listed for some rows: how often the clone was seen (once, few, many), or a class if it is expanded.

v_call,j_call,clone_size,d_call,cdr3_nt,cdr3_aa
TRBV29-1,TRBJ2-5,few,NA,TGCAGCGTTTCTATCCAAGAGACCCAGTACTTC,CSVSIQETQYF
TRBV14,TRBJ2-3,NA,TRBD1,TGTGCCAGCAGCCCATGGACAGGGTCCACAGATACGCAGTATTTT,CASSPWTGSTDTQYF
TRBV29-1,TRBJ2-4,NA,NA,TGCAGCGCGGTGGAGGACAAAAACATTCAGTACTTC,CSAVEDKNIQYF
TRBV10-3,TRBJ2-7,NA,TRBD2,TGTGCCATCAGTGTCGCGGGGGGCCCTTACGAGCAGTACTTC,CAISVAGGPYEQYF
TRBV28,TRBJ2-1,medium-sized,TRBD1,TGTGCCAGCAGTACAGGGGTTCATGAGCAGTTCTTC,CASSTGVHEQFF
TRBV30,TRBJ1-5,NA,TRBD1,TGTGCCTGGAGCCGTGGGACAGTCAATCAGCCCCAGCATTTT,CAWSRGTVNQPQHF
TRBV7-2,TRBJ2-1,NA,TRBD2,TGTGCCAGCAGCTTAGCGCTCTCTCAGCGGGGGGTGGTAAGGGAGCAGTTCTTC,CASSLALSQRGVVREQFF
TRBV28,TRBJ2-1,few,NA,TGTGCCAGCAGTTCTCCGGCTTTGGTCAATGAGCAGTTCTTC,CASSSPALVNEQFF
TRBV30,TRBJ1-2,NA,NA,TGTGCCGGAGGGCATGGCTACACCTTC,CAGGHGYTF
TRBV2,TRBJ2-7,NA,TRBD1,TGTGCCAGCTCGGAGGGACAGGCTCCCTACGAGCAGTACTTC,CASSEGQAPYEQYF
TRBV19,TRBJ2-2,NA,NA,TGTGCCAGTAGGTCGCCTGGGTTGGAGAACACCGGGGAGCTGTTTTTT,CASRSPGLENTGELFF
TRBV29-1,TRBJ2-3,NA,NA,TGCAGCGTTGGGTCCAGCTCTAGCACAGATACGCAGTATTTT,CSVGSSSSTDTQYF
TRBV29-1,TRBJ2-3,few,TRBD2,TGCAGCGGATGGGGGGGGATCACAGATACGCAGTATTTT,CSGWGGITDTQYF
TRBV5-1,TRBJ1-1,few,NA,TGCGCCAGCAGCTCCCGATGGGGGGGCAACACTGAAGCTTTCTTT,CASSSRWGGNTEAFF
TRBV30,TRBJ2-4,NA,NA,TGTGCCTGGGGTACGCTAAAAGGGATTCAGTACTTC,CAWGTLKGIQYF
TRBV6-5,TRBJ2-7,NA,TRBD1,TGTGCCAGCAGTTCAAACCTCGGGACAGGGGGCTACGAGCAGTACTTC,CASSSNLGTGGYEQYF
TRBV29-1,TRBJ2-1,NA,NA,TGCAGCGTTGGTAAGCAGGGCCAAAATGAGCAGTTCTTC,CSVGKQGQNEQFF
TRBV4-1,TRBJ1-6,NA,NA,TGCGCCAGCAGCCAAAGAGGATCCCCCCTCCACTTT,CASSQRGSPLHF
TRBV27,TRBJ2-6,NA,TRBD1,TGTGCCAGCAGCATTCGACAGGGGGCGGGCAGAAGGGCCAACGTCCTGACTTTC,CASSIRQGAGRRANVLTF
TRBV10-3,TRBJ2-3,NA,NA,TGTGCCATCAACCGGGACTCTAAAGACACGCAGTATTTT,CAINRDSKDTQYF
TRBV29-1,TRBJ1-4,NA,TRBD1,TGCAGCGTTGCCAGACAGGGGGCGAATGAAAAACTGTTTTTT,CSVARQGANEKLFF
TRBV30,TRBJ2-5,NA,NA,TGTGCCTGGAGTGCGGGTGTAGCCCAAGAGACCCAGTACTTC,CAWSAGVAQETQYF
TRBV29-1,TRBJ2-3,NA,NA,TGCAGCGTCGTAACTAGTCGCACAGATACGCAGTATTTT,CSVVTSRTDTQYF
TRBV29-1,TRBJ2-3,NA,NA,TGCAGCGTCGGGTTAACTGCAGATACGCAGTATTTT,CSVGLTADTQYF
TRBV6-5,TRBJ2-3,few,NA,TGTGCCAGCAGTTACTCTCGTCCAGATACGCAGTATTTT,CASSYSRPDTQYF